Listed below are T cell receptor beta chains from one sample, sequenced in a study of radiation and T cells in renal cell carcinoma. The table came from immunoSEQ multiplex PCR; TCRdb's copy has only in-frame clones and leaves some out. Among around 60,000 clones listed, around 80% were seen once. Source: blood, taken from a patient whose treatment included radiotherapy and nephrectomy. The receptors were sampled from a man in his sixties with renal cell carcinoma. Each CDR3 is given with its conserved first and last residue. The D gene is left open where the match is weak. Where a row states a size, it is once, few, many or the class of an expanded clone; other rows omit it.

CDR3nt: TGTGCCACCAGCAGTCCCGCGGCGGGGGGGACCTACGAGCAGTACTTC; CDR3aa: CATSSPAAGGTYEQYF; abundance: -; d_gene: TRBD2; v_gene: TRBV15; j_gene: TRBJ2-7
CDR3nt: TGTGCCAGCAGCTTTTCCAGGGAGGGCTACACCTTC; CDR3aa: CASSFSREGYTF; abundance: -; d_gene: -; v_gene: TRBV7-2; j_gene: TRBJ1-2
CDR3nt: TGTGCCAGCAGCTTACTTGGAGGGACGCAGTATTTT; CDR3aa: CASSLLGGTQYF; abundance: -; d_gene: -; v_gene: TRBV7-9; j_gene: TRBJ2-3
CDR3nt: TGTGCCTGGAGTGTAAGGCTGGCAGGGGGAAACTCTGGCTACACCTTC; CDR3aa: CAWSVRLAGGNSGYTF; abundance: -; d_gene: TRBD1; v_gene: TRBV30; j_gene: TRBJ1-2
CDR3nt: TGTGCCAGCAGCTTAGCTCGGAAGCATAATGAAAAACTGTTTTTT; CDR3aa: CASSLARKHNEKLFF; abundance: -; d_gene: -; v_gene: TRBV7-8; j_gene: TRBJ1-4
CDR3nt: TGTGCCAGCAGCCCATCGGGCATCAGGGAGGAGGGCTACACCTTC; CDR3aa: CASSPSGIREEGYTF; abundance: -; d_gene: -; v_gene: TRBV7-6; j_gene: TRBJ1-2
CDR3nt: TGCGCCAGCAGTGAGTCACAGGGGAGGGCTGCGCAGTATTTT; CDR3aa: CASSESQGRAAQYF; abundance: -; d_gene: -; v_gene: TRBV10-2; j_gene: TRBJ2-3
CDR3nt: TGCAGTGCTAGAGGGAACACTGAAGCTTTCTTT; CDR3aa: CSARGNTEAFF; abundance: -; d_gene: -; v_gene: TRBV20-1; j_gene: TRBJ1-1
CDR3nt: TGTGCCAGCAGTCTCACCACGAACTACGAGCAGTACTTC; CDR3aa: CASSLTTNYEQYF; abundance: -; d_gene: -; v_gene: TRBV6-5; j_gene: TRBJ2-7
CDR3nt: TGTGCCAGCAGCTTAGTCGGTGGCCGCGGAACAGAGACCCAGTACTTC; CDR3aa: CASSLVGGRGTETQYF; abundance: -; d_gene: -; v_gene: TRBV7-2; j_gene: TRBJ2-5
CDR3nt: TGTGCCAGTAGTACGGGACAGGGGAGTGAAAAACTGTTTTTT; CDR3aa: CASSTGQGSEKLFF; abundance: -; d_gene: TRBD1; v_gene: TRBV19; j_gene: TRBJ1-4
CDR3nt: TGTGCCAGCAGTAACTTAGACAGGGGCTCCTACGAGCAGTACTTC; CDR3aa: CASSNLDRGSYEQYF; abundance: -; d_gene: TRBD1; v_gene: TRBV6-5; j_gene: TRBJ2-7
CDR3nt: TGTGCCAGTAGAGGCCCGAGGACCCAGTACTTC; CDR3aa: CASRGPRTQYF; abundance: -; d_gene: -; v_gene: TRBV19; j_gene: TRBJ2-5
CDR3nt: TGTGCCTGGAGTGCCGGCGTCTCAAATACCTACGAGCAGTACTTC; CDR3aa: CAWSAGVSNTYEQYF; abundance: once; d_gene: -; v_gene: TRBV30; j_gene: TRBJ2-7
CDR3nt: TGTGCCAGCAGTTCCCCAGAAGATACGCAGTATTTT; CDR3aa: CASSSPEDTQYF; abundance: few; d_gene: -; v_gene: TRBV27; j_gene: TRBJ2-3
CDR3nt: TGTGCCAGCAGTTACCTAGACCGGCCGATTGAAGCTTTCTTT; CDR3aa: CASSYLDRPIEAFF; abundance: -; d_gene: -; v_gene: TRBV6-6; j_gene: TRBJ1-1
CDR3nt: TGTGCCAGCAGCGTAGGAGGGGCCATCACCGGGGAGCTGTTTTTT; CDR3aa: CASSVGGAITGELFF; abundance: -; d_gene: -; v_gene: TRBV9; j_gene: TRBJ2-2
CDR3nt: TGTGCCAGCAGTATTCGACTGGGGGAGCAGTTCTTC; CDR3aa: CASSIRLGEQFF; abundance: -; d_gene: -; v_gene: TRBV27; j_gene: TRBJ2-1
CDR3nt: TGTGCCAGCAGTTCCTCGGGACAGGGGGCGAGTGAGCAGTACTTC; CDR3aa: CASSSSGQGASEQYF; abundance: -; d_gene: TRBD1; v_gene: TRBV2; j_gene: TRBJ2-7
CDR3nt: TGTGCCAGCAGCTACTTAGCGGGGAGCTCCTACAATGAGCAGTTCTTC; CDR3aa: CASSYLAGSSYNEQFF; abundance: -; d_gene: TRBD2; v_gene: TRBV7-3; j_gene: TRBJ2-1
CDR3nt: TGTGCCAGCAGCCAAGGGGGGCTAGCGGAAGAGACCCAGTACTTC; CDR3aa: CASSQGGLAEETQYF; abundance: -; d_gene: -; v_gene: TRBV4-2; j_gene: TRBJ2-5
CDR3nt: TGTGCCAGTAGTATGGGCGGGAGGCCCTACAATGAGCAGTTCTTC; CDR3aa: CASSMGGRPYNEQFF; abundance: -; d_gene: TRBD2; v_gene: TRBV19; j_gene: TRBJ2-1
CDR3nt: TGTGCCAGCAGCCACGCAGGGCTGGGAAAAACTGTTTTT; CDR3aa: CASSHAGLGKTVF; abundance: -; d_gene: -; v_gene: TRBV14; j_gene: TRBJ1-4
CDR3nt: TGTGCCAGCAGCAAATCGGGGACTACAGAGACCCAGTACTTC; CDR3aa: CASSKSGTTETQYF; abundance: -; d_gene: -; v_gene: TRBV21-1; j_gene: TRBJ2-5
CDR3nt: TGTGCCAGCCTCCTCACCACTGAAGCTTTCTTT; CDR3aa: CASLLTTEAFF; abundance: -; d_gene: -; v_gene: TRBV18; j_gene: TRBJ1-1
CDR3nt: TGCGCCAGCAGCTTGGCTCTAGCGGGAGGAAGGACAGATACGCAGTATTTT; CDR3aa: CASSLALAGGRTDTQYF; abundance: -; d_gene: TRBD2; v_gene: TRBV5-1; j_gene: TRBJ2-3
CDR3nt: TGCGCCAGCAGTGTGGGTTCGGCAGATACGCAGTATTTT; CDR3aa: CASSVGSADTQYF; abundance: -; d_gene: -; v_gene: TRBV10-1; j_gene: TRBJ2-3
CDR3nt: TGTGCCAGCAGCTTGCCTAGGACAGGTAGCGACGAGCAGTACTTC; CDR3aa: CASSLPRTGSDEQYF; abundance: -; d_gene: TRBD1; v_gene: TRBV7-9; j_gene: TRBJ2-7
CDR3nt: TGTGCCAGCAGTGATCAGGGAGGGGATGGCTACACCTTC; CDR3aa: CASSDQGGDGYTF; abundance: -; d_gene: -; v_gene: TRBV2; j_gene: TRBJ1-2